This TCR beta chain was recovered during a study of Japanese encephalitis immunity and Zika vaccine responses. TCRdb processed the 5' RACE reads anew with MiXCR; each CDR3 protein has one entry. Of about 170 distinct CDR3 sequences in the sample, roughly 1.8% were seen once. This CDR3 is built from 13 residues. The V gene lost 6 bases and the J gene lost 3 bases, with 9 bases spanning the gap. Germline CDR1 is MDHEN and CDR2 is SYDVKM. For less than seven days, PBMCs labeled with CFSE were cultured with peptide pools at 0.85 to 1 ug/mL each. Live CD56-CD19-CD16-CD3+CD4+ cells with low CFSE were sorted unfixed as proliferating CD4 T cells. This clonotype is large in the sample.

The V and J genes are TRBV28 and TRBJ1-5; D remains unclear. The material was antigen-activated CD4+ T cells from blood, cultured, obtained during a Zika inactivated vaccine study. This sequence was found in an adult man who received an inactivated Zika virus vaccine. CDR3 residues: CASSRGTNQPQHF. The CDR3 coding sequence is TGTGCCAGCAGCCGTGGAACCAATCAGCCCCAGCATTTT.